Listed here are 17 T cell receptor beta chains from one sample, sequenced in a study of patients and donors after allogeneic stem cell transplantation. From the RT-PCR reads, TCRdb called clonotypes with MiXCR, one entry per CDR3 protein. The table includes about 960,000 distinct CDR3 sequences, approximately 19% detected once. Sequenced sample: blood, either unsorted or a sorted T cell fraction (not recorded which). Receptors originate from a human donor who was either an allogeneic HSCT recipient or a stem cell or donor lymphocyte infusion donor (not recorded which). It is not recorded whose cells these are; they may come from a transplant donor.

This clonotype has ten or more counts. V usage is TRBV20-1 and J usage is TRBJ2-5; D ambiguous. The CDR3 covers 14 residues. Trimming removed 3 bases from V and 3 bases from J, with 14 bases in between. From germline, CDR1 is DFQATT and CDR2 SNEGSKA (reference sequence). CDR3 coding DNA: TGCAGTGCTAGGGAACTGGGAAAAGAAGAGACCCAGTACTTC. Amino acid sequence: CSARELGKEETQYF.

V and J are TRBV6-1 and TRBJ2-6; 7 nucleotides line up with TRBD1. The germline gives CDR1 MNHNS, CDR2 SASEGT. Trimming cost V 5 bases and J 3 bases; bases outside gene matches: 4. The CDR3 runs to 15 residues. CDR3 amino acids: CASSPDRVGANVLTF. The CDR3 DNA is TGTGCCAGCAGTCCCGACAGGGTTGGGGCCAACGTCCTGACTTTC.

This clonotype occurred many times. The chain is built from TRBV12-3 or TRBV12-4 and TRBJ1-2, with D perhaps matching TRBD1 (6 bases). Between the trimmed V and J ends, which lost 1 base and 4 bases, there was a span of 7 bases. The CDR3 is 13 amino acids. The CDR3: CASSLGGLYGYTF. The CDR3 DNA is TGTGCCAGCAGTTTAGGGGGGCTCTATGGCTACACCTTC.

The genes are TRBV7-9 and TRBJ1-1, with D possibly being TRBD1 (6 bases). This CDR3 is built from 16 residues. Deletions cut 5 bases from V and 3 bases from J, with 19 bases between. Germline V gene lookup returns CDR1 SEHNR and CDR2 FQNEAQ (reference sequence). CDR3 coding DNA: TGTGCCAGCAGCCCCTTGCGAAACAGGGAGGACACTGAAGCTTTCTTT. Residues: CASSPLRNREDTEAFF.

This clonotype has ten or more counts. This chain joins TRBV12-3 or TRBV12-4 and TRBJ2-2, with 7 bases identical to TRBD2. Unmatched junction bases numbered 2, after V lost 5 bases and J lost 2 bases. The CDR3 sequence is 14 residues long. CDR3 sequence: CASSTGLNTGELFF. In DNA, the CDR3 is TGTGCCAGCAGTACGGGACTAAACACCGGGGAGCTGTTTTTT.

V usage is TRBV18 and J usage is TRBJ1-2, with D tentatively TRBD1 (6 bases). V lost 4 bases, J lost 6 bases, and 12 bases lay in between. Germline CDR1 and CDR2: KGHSH and LQKENI. CDR3 length: 13 amino acids. CDR3 region: CASSLGQWDGYTF. CDR3 nucleotide sequence: TGTGCCAGCTCACTAGGACAGTGGGATGGCTACACCTTC.

The CDR3 DNA reads TGTGCCAGCAGTAAGCCGGGCCCGGGGCACACTGAAGCTTTCTTT. Residues: CASSKPGPGHTEAFF. The chain joins TRBV25-1 to TRBJ1-1; D is perhaps TRBD1 (5 bases). V was trimmed by 5 bases and J by 3 bases, leaving 16 bases between them. The CDR3 runs 15 residues. Germline V CDR1 and CDR2: MGHDK, SYGVNS.

This clonotype was observed a few times. The V call is TRBV9, the J call TRBJ2-7, with D unclear. The CDR3 contains 16 residues. Trimming left V 1 base short and J 2 bases short, with 16 bases between. Germline CDR1 SGDLS, CDR2 YYNGEE. This CDR3 reads CASSVRYQASPYEQYF. Here the CDR3 DNA reads TGTGCCAGCAGCGTAAGATATCAAGCGTCCCCCTACGAGCAGTACTTC.

The table lists this clonotype with a few counts. The chain has TRBV14 and TRBJ1-4; the D gene is possibly TRBD1 (5 bases). The CDR3 is 17 residues long. Per the germline V gene, CDR1 is SGHDN and CDR2 is FVKESK. Deletions cut 4 bases from V and 7 bases from J, with 22 bases between. The CDR3 here is CASSPTTPLWGIEKLFF. The CDR3 coding sequence is TGTGCCAGCAGCCCCACAACCCCCCTTTGGGGGATTGAAAAACTGTTTTTT.

In this sample, this clonotype turned up many times. This chain links TRBV12-3 or TRBV12-4 with TRBJ1-2, with 12 bases identical to TRBD1. CDR3 length: 14 amino acids. Unmatched junction bases numbered 2, after V lost 2 bases and J lost 7 bases. Here the CDR3 DNA reads TGTGCCAGCAGTTTAACGGGACAGGGGGCTGGCTACACCTTC. Protein sequence: CASSLTGQGAGYTF.

This clonotype showed up just a few times. The rearrangement uses TRBV7-8 and TRBJ2-6; the D is unclear. Germline CDR1 and CDR2: SGHVS and FQNEAQ. V was trimmed by 3 bases and J by 0 bases, leaving 18 bases between them. The CDR3 has 19 amino acids. The DNA for the CDR3 is TGTGCCAGCAGCTTCTCCCCTAGTCACCTTAGCTCTGGGGCCAACGTCCTGACTTTC. This translates into CASSFSPSHLSSGANVLTF.

CDR3 amino acids: CSAKMEVNYGYTF. The CDR3 DNA follows: TGCAGTGCTAAAATGGAAGTGAACTATGGCTACACCTTC. This chain connects TRBV20-1 to TRBJ1-2; D remains ambiguous. The V gene lost 4 bases and the J gene lost 2 bases, with 11 bases spanning the gap. The CDR3 is 13 residues long. From germline, CDR1 is DFQATT and CDR2 SNEGSKA (reference sequence).

The chain couples TRBV29-1 to TRBJ2-7; D is unclear. The CDR3 contains 13 residues. The V and J ends lost 4 bases and 3 bases respectively, with 13 bases between them. Germline lookup yields CDR1 SQVTM and CDR2 ANQGSEA. CDR3: CSVVKSGDYEQYF. The CDR3 DNA follows: TGCAGCGTTGTCAAGTCAGGCGACTACGAGCAGTACTTC.

This clonotype came up once. The chain links TRBV4-3 to TRBJ2-5; D might be TRBD2 (5 bases). Between the trimmed V and J ends, which lost 2 bases and 1 base, there was a span of 11 bases. CDR3 length equals 15 residues. The germline CDR1 and CDR2 sequences are LGHNA and YSLEER. CDR3 coding DNA: TGCGCCAGCAGCCAACTCCGCGGGTCCCAAGAGACCCAGTACTTC. It specifies CASSQLRGSQETQYF.

This sequence joins TRBV9 and TRBJ2-1; D unresolved. Germline lookup yields CDR1 SGDLS and CDR2 YYNGEE. The CDR3 has 16 amino acids. Trimming removed 2 bases from V and 6 bases from J, with 18 bases in between. For the CDR3, the DNA is TGTGCCAGCAGCGTTGGACCCAACCCCTCCAGCAATGAGCAGTTCTTC. It yields the protein CASSVGPNPSSNEQFF.

The V and J genes are TRBV5-1 and TRBJ2-2; D is possibly TRBD2 (6 bases). In germline, CDR1 is SGHRS, CDR2 YFSETQ. The CDR3 extends over 14 amino acids. The V gene lost 7 bases and the J gene lost 1 base, with 11 bases spanning the gap. The CDR3 nucleotides are TGCGCCAGCTCGGGAGTCGGGAACACCGGGGAGCTGTTTTTT. Its protein product is CASSGVGNTGELFF.

This clonotype was seen more than once but under ten times. The DNA for the CDR3 is TGTGCCAGCAGCTTGGAGAGCCGCCGTACTAACTATGGCTACACCTTC. As protein: CASSLESRRTNYGYTF. V and J are TRBV5-5 and TRBJ1-2, with unresolved D. V was pared by 0 bases and J by 0 bases, with 12 bases between. The CDR3 length is 16 residues. Germline loops: CDR1 SGHKS, CDR2 YYEKEE (reference sequence).